This TCR beta chain appears in the sequencing data of a study of cytotoxic CD8 clonotypes in ibrutinib-treated CLL. The V and J ends lost 1 base and 2 bases respectively, with 12 bases between them. The CDR3 runs 16 residues. Germline CDR1 reads SGHKS; CDR2 reads YYEKEE (reference sequence). Study-level results: Public clonotypes proved infrequent, and on treatment they shrank or remained steady.

For this clone: The antigen is unknown.

Assay: immunoSEQ multiplex PCR; the TCRdb copy retains only in-frame clones and omits some. Of about 25,000 clones in the sample, approximately 85% were seen once. This TCR was recovered from a human donor with chronic lymphocytic leukemia. Sample: PBMCs, taken after 24 months of ibrutinib treatment. The gene calls are TRBV5-5 and TRBJ1-4, with D possibly TRBD1 on 5 matching bases. The CDR3 sequence is CASSLLRGGTNEKLFF. CDR3 in DNA: TGTGCCAGCAGCTTGTTGCGTGGGGGGACTAATGAAAAACTGTTTTTT.